The T cell receptor (beta chain) described here comes from a study of T cell repertoires in cytomegalovirus infection. Of note for this clonotype: Its specificity is not known.

TCRdb recomputed calls from the reads with MiXCR, one row per CDR3 protein. The repertoire holds about 830,000 distinct CDR3 sequences, 30% to 35% seen once, with roughly 12% in the top ten. Germline loops: CDR1 DFQATT, CDR2 SNEGSKA (reference sequence). V was clipped by 0 bases and J by 0 bases; unmatched bases: 8. The CDR3 has 17 amino acids. Sequencing was performed on cultured CD8+ T cells from PBMCs, taken from culture after CMV antigen stimulation. The chain links TRBV20-1 to TRBJ1-2, with 9 bases that match TRBD1. This TCR derives from a human donor in good health (CMV status not recorded). Some clones in this sample may be carry-over from other donors' samples. The CDR3: CSARDPGTGPPNYGYTF. CDR3 sequence (DNA): TGCAGTGCTAGAGACCCCGGGACAGGGCCACCTAACTATGGCTACACCTTC.